The 24 T cell receptor beta chains presented below share a single source sample, sequenced in a study of blood T cell repertoires in COVID-19. Sequenced by immunoSEQ multiplex PCR; TCRdb stores in-frame clones only, minus some. The sample has a few hundred thousand clones, 85% seen once. Sequencing was done on a sample of peripheral blood. These receptor sequences come from a young woman with acute or convalescent COVID-19.

V usage is TRBV14 and J usage is TRBJ1-2; weak D call: TRBD1 (6 bases). V was trimmed by 1 base and J by 8 bases, leaving 14 bases between them. Per germline, CDR1 SGHDN and CDR2 FVKESK. This CDR3 comprises 14 residues. The CDR3 sequence: CASSQVGQTIGYTF. The CDR3 coding sequence is TGTGCCAGCAGCCAAGTTGGACAGACGATCGGCTACACCTTC.

This clone has a handful of counts. V gene TRBV10-3 combines with J gene TRBJ1-2; 12 bases fit TRBD1. V lost 3 bases to trimming and J lost 3 bases; unmatched junction nucleotides: 2. Germline V gene lookup returns CDR1 ENHRY and CDR2 SYGVKD. CDR3 length: 15 amino acids. In DNA, the CDR3 is TGTGCCATCAGTGAAGGGACAGGGGGCGACTATGGCTACACCTTC. This codes for CAISEGTGGDYGYTF.

The genes are TRBV18 and TRBJ2-1, with a tentative D call TRBD1 (6 bases). The CDR3 loop spans 12 amino acids. The V and J ends lost 5 bases and 7 bases respectively, with 9 bases between them. Germline V gene data show CDR1 as KGHSH and CDR2 as LQKENI. CDR3 bases: TGTGCCAGCTCAGAACAGGGAAATGAGCAGTTCTTC. It translates to CASSEQGNEQFF.

The chain carries TRBV2 and TRBJ1-2; 11 nucleotides match TRBD1. With 4 bases clipped from V and 6 bases from J, the junction kept 16 bases outside the gene matches. The CDR3 runs 18 residues. Germline-derived CDR1 and CDR2 are SNHLY and FYNNEI. The CDR3 nucleotides read TGTGCCAGCAGTGGAACTCGGACAGGGGGCACTTCGAGCGATGGCTACACCTTC. Translated, it gives CASSGTRTGGTSSDGYTF.

For the CDR3, the DNA is TGCGCCAGCAGCCCGCTCCTGACAGGGTTAAATGAAAAACTGTTTTTT. Translating it yields CASSPLLTGLNEKLFF. This chain links TRBV5-1 with TRBJ1-4, with 7 bases matching TRBD1. J gave up 5 bases and V 4 bases, and 11 bases lay outside the gene matches. Germline CDR1 reads SGHRS; CDR2 reads YFSETQ. The CDR3 is 16 residues long. The variable domain in full, with the rest retrieved from reference TRBV5-1 and TRBJ1-4, is KAGVTQTPRYLIKTRGQQVTLSCSPISGHRSVSWYQQTPGQGLQFLFEYFSETQRNKGNFPGRFSGRQFSNSRSEMNVSTLELGDSALYLCASSPLLTGLNEKLFFGSGTQLSVL.

This clone has only one observation. The chain is built from TRBV9 and TRBJ2-2; the match to TRBD2 covers 7 bases. Germline V gives CDR1 SGDLS, CDR2 YYNGEE. The CDR3 consists of 14 residues. The V segment lost 0 bases and the J segment 7 bases; nucleotides outside the gene matches: 3. CDR3 in amino acids: CASSVVSGGGELFF. DNA of the CDR3: TGTGCCAGCAGCGTAGTATCGGGGGGCGGGGAGCTGTTTTTT.

The chain recombines TRBV4-1 with TRBJ1-2; TRBD1 aligns across 7 bases. The germline CDR1 and CDR2 sequences are MGHRA and YSYEKL. The V gene end was trimmed by 3 bases and the J gene end by 2 bases; junction bases not matched to a gene: 6. CDR3 size: 15 residues. The CDR3 region is CASSQAAQGNYGYTF. The CDR3 region has the DNA TGCGCCAGCAGCCAGGCCGCACAGGGGAACTATGGCTACACCTTC.

The chain has TRBV4-1 and TRBJ2-7; TRBD2 matches at 7 bases. Trimming removed 1 base from V and 0 bases from J; junction bases left unmatched: 0. This CDR3 region has 14 residues. CDR1 and CDR2 (germline): MGHRA, YSYEKL. In DNA form, the CDR3 reads TGCGCCAGCAGCCAAGGGGACTACTCCTACGAGCAGTACTTC. Amino acids: CASSQGDYSYEQYF.

The sample holds one count of this clone. The chain combines TRBV18 with TRBJ2-4; 7 bases are shared with TRBD1. With 4 bases clipped from V and 8 bases from J, the junction kept 11 bases outside the gene matches. Germline CDR1 reads KGHSH; CDR2 reads LQKENI. The CDR3 runs to 15 residues. As DNA, the CDR3 is TGTGCCAGCTCACGACTCAGGGGGTTCGAAGACATTCAGTACTTC. As protein: CASSRLRGFEDIQYF.

This clone has only one observation. The V call is TRBV9, the J call TRBJ1-5; TRBD1 agrees at 11 bases. Germline CDR1 and CDR2: SGDLS and YYNGEE. CDR3 size: 14 residues. The V and J ends lost 3 bases and 6 bases, in that order; junction bases with no gene match: 2. The CDR3 reads CASSGTGGSQPQHF. The CDR3, as DNA: TGTGCCAGCAGCGGGACAGGGGGCAGTCAGCCCCAGCATTTT.

This chain connects TRBV28 to TRBJ1-1; 7 bases map to TRBD1. V was clipped by 4 bases and J by 3 bases; unmatched bases: 5. Looked up from germline, CDR1 is MDHEN and CDR2 is SYDVKM. The CDR3 totals 14 residues. CDR3 loop: CASSSDREDTEAFF. The DNA for the CDR3 is TGTGCCAGCAGTTCAGACAGGGAAGACACTGAAGCTTTCTTT.

J is TRBJ1-1 and V is TRBV27; 7 bases map to TRBD1. The CDR3 has 14 residues. V lost 5 bases, J lost 1 base, and 4 bases stayed unmatched. In germline, CDR1 is MNHEY, CDR2 SMNVEV (reference sequence). CDR3 sequence: CASSPWDRNTEAFF. The CDR3 region has the DNA TGTGCCAGCAGTCCGTGGGACAGGAACACTGAAGCTTTCTTT.

Concerning this clone itself: Distinct nucleotide sequences in the sample also encode this CDR3. This chain connects TRBV9 to TRBJ2-2; D possibly corresponds to TRBD2 (5 bases). Germline-derived CDR1 and CDR2 are SGDLS and YYNGEE. This CDR3 comprises 15 residues. V was trimmed by 0 bases and J by 3 bases, leaving 9 bases between them. The CDR3 nucleotides are TGTGCCAGCAGCGTAGGTAGCGCGGACACCGGGGAGCTGTTTTTT. Translation gives CASSVGSADTGELFF.

This clone was seen a few times. J is TRBJ2-7 and V is TRBV5-1; 9 nucleotides align to TRBD1. Unmatched junction bases numbered 11, after V lost 1 base and J lost 3 bases. The CDR3 is 17 amino acids. CDR1 and CDR2 from the germline V gene are SGHRS and YFSETQ. CDR3 DNA: TGCGCCAGCAGCTTGTTCCTACCGGGACAGGGAAACTACGAGCAGTACTTC. It codes for CASSLFLPGQGNYEQYF.

The chain carries TRBV29-1 and TRBJ1-6; 9 bases agree with TRBD1. There are 13 residues in the CDR3. From germline, CDR1 is SQVTM and CDR2 ANQGSEA. Losses at the gene ends were 5 bases for V and 7 bases for J; bases not matched to a gene: 3. The CDR3 sequence: CSVRTGENSPLHF. CDR3 DNA sequence: TGCAGCGTTAGGACAGGGGAGAATTCACCCCTCCACTTT.

The chain recombines TRBV5-1 with TRBJ2-7, with D maybe TRBD2 (5 bases). Germline V gives CDR1 SGHRS, CDR2 YFSETQ. V lost 4 bases to trimming and J lost 4 bases, with 18 bases between them. The CDR3 length is 15 residues. CDR3 nucleotide sequence: TGCGCCAGCAGCGCCGGACGGGCAGAGGGATACGAGCAGTACTTC. Translated: CASSAGRAEGYEQYF.

The V and J genes are TRBV4-1 and TRBJ2-5, with 7 bases aligning to TRBD2. The germline CDR1 and CDR2 sequences are MGHRA and YSYEKL. J lost 5 bases, V lost 2 bases, and 14 bases had no gene match. The CDR3 has 17 residues. The CDR3 DNA reads TGCGCCAGCAGCCAACTTCCGGGGGGACCAGGAGGGGAGACCCAGTACTTC. It yields the protein CASSQLPGGPGGETQYF.

The rearrangement uses TRBV4-1 and TRBJ2-1, with TRBD1 identical over 8 bases. Per the germline V gene, CDR1 is MGHRA and CDR2 is YSYEKL. The junction had 7 bases not matched to a gene; V was cut back by 3 bases and J by 6 bases. The length of the CDR3 is 15 residues. For the CDR3, the DNA is TGCGCCAGCAGCCATACGGACAGGGTGTCCAATGAGCAGTTCTTC. It specifies CASSHTDRVSNEQFF.

The chain carries TRBV6-6 and TRBJ2-1; 8 positions agree with TRBD2. The germline V gene encodes CDR1 MNHNY and CDR2 SVGAGI (reference sequence). This CDR3 region has 14 residues. The junction had 5 bases not matched to a gene; V was cut back by 1 base and J by 9 bases. The CDR3 loop reads CASSYLGTRGEQFF. The CDR3 region has the DNA TGTGCCAGCAGTTACTTGGGGACTAGAGGTGAGCAGTTCTTC.

This clone has a handful of counts. The V call is TRBV19, the J call TRBJ1-5, with 9 bases fitting TRBD1. There are 15 residues in the CDR3. Trimming removed 3 bases from V and 4 bases from J; junction bases left unmatched: 4. CDR1 and CDR2 (germline): LNHDA, SQIVND (reference sequence). CDR3 protein: CASSIADRGNQPQHF. CDR3 DNA: TGTGCCAGTAGTATTGCGGACAGGGGTAATCAGCCCCAGCATTTT.

The genes are TRBV27 and TRBJ2-7, with 8 bases matching TRBD1. The germline V gene has CDR1 MNHEY and CDR2 SMNVEV (reference sequence). CDR3 length: 16 residues. After removal of 4 bases from V and 1 base from J, the junction contained 9 bases not matched to a gene. Written as DNA, the CDR3 is TGTGCCAGCAGTTCCGGACAGGGTGAAATTTCCTACGAGCAGTACTTC. Amino acid sequence: CASSSGQGEISYEQYF.

The CDR3 spells CSASSSGAYEQYF. CDR3 bases: TGCAGTGCTAGTTCTAGCGGGGCCTACGAGCAGTACTTC. The chain employs TRBV20-1 and TRBJ2-7; TRBD2 aligns across 9 bases. V was clipped by 3 bases and J by 2 bases; unmatched bases: 2. The germline V gene has CDR1 DFQATT and CDR2 SNEGSKA (reference sequence). The CDR3 loop spans 13 amino acids.

J is TRBJ2-1 and V is TRBV7-9, with 8 nucleotides matching TRBD1. Germline V gene sequence: CDR1 SEHNR, CDR2 FQNEAQ (reference sequence). This CDR3 is 15 amino acids long. The ends lost 4 bases at V and 4 bases at J; junction bases unmatched: 6. The CDR3 DNA sequence: TGTGCCAGCAGCTCCGACAGGGGCCATTACAATGAGCAGTTCTTC. Translated: CASSSDRGHYNEQFF.

The J gene is TRBJ2-7, the V gene TRBV28; 7 bases agree with TRBD1. The CDR3 has 12 residues. Trimming at V came to 6 bases and at J to 4 bases, leaving 3 bases not matched to a gene. Germline lookup yields CDR1 MDHEN and CDR2 SYDVKM. The CDR3 nucleotides read TGTGCCAGCAGCCCGGGACAGTACGAGCAGTACTTC. Translated: CASSPGQYEQYF.